The sequence of this T cell receptor (beta chain) was determined in a study of radiation and T cells in renal cell carcinoma. The CDR3 has 16 amino acids. Germline values: CDR1 LNHDA, CDR2 SQIVND (reference sequence). V shed 2 bases and J 0 bases; nucleotides not matched to a gene: 4. Only one count was recorded for this clone. Using immunoSEQ multiplex PCR, the repertoire was profiled, and TCRdb retains in-frame clones only, with some absent. The table includes some 20,000 clones, around half detected once. This sample's treatment: treatment-naive control, cytoreductive nephrectomy. This sequence originates from a human donor with renal cell carcinoma. The chain uses TRBV19 and TRBJ2-5; 9 bases are a match to TRBD2. The material was tumor tissue, obtained from a patient whose treatment was nephrectomy without radiotherapy. The CDR3 loop is CASSISSGGYQETQYF. In DNA form, the CDR3 reads TGTGCCAGTAGTATATCAAGCGGGGGGTACCAAGAGACCCAGTACTTC.